These T cell receptor beta chains were read from a single sample in a study of blood T cell repertoires in COVID-19. The data were produced by immunoSEQ multiplex PCR, yet TCRdb's version contains in-frame clones alone and is incomplete. The sample lists some 270,000 clones; around 90% were seen once. Sequencing input: PBMCs or T cells enriched from blood (not recorded which). These receptors were collected from a woman aged 40 to 55 who had recovered from COVID-19. Both conserved end residues are part of each CDR3.

j_call	v_call	cdr3_aa
TRBJ2-3	TRBV5-1	CASSFSGRAPDTQYF
TRBJ1-4	TRBV6-5	CASSLDPRGGEKLFF
TRBJ2-6	TRBV18	CASSPYRGAGANVLTF
TRBJ2-5	TRBV5-1	CASRRTDKETQYF
TRBJ1-1	TRBV11-1	CASSLETQGGAFF
TRBJ1-3	TRBV25-1	CASSGLPDTIYF
TRBJ1-1	TRBV7-9	CASSLGLTLGGPEAFF
TRBJ1-2	TRBV30	CAWSVPRVGYTF
TRBJ1-4	TRBV30	CAWSATATNEKLFF
TRBJ1-4	TRBV27	CASSPRDSRFNEKLFF
TRBJ2-1	TRBV11-1	CASSGPTSYNEQFF
TRBJ2-5	TRBV19	CASRTWGGPGETQYF
TRBJ1-4	TRBV19	CASSIGPGGATNEKLFF
TRBJ2-3	TRBV13	CASSSRRAATPDTQYF
TRBJ2-5	TRBV2	CASSADRGQETQYF
TRBJ1-1	TRBV9	CASSGGLLNTEAFF
TRBJ1-6	TRBV9	CASSAILNSPLHF
TRBJ1-5	TRBV5-1	CASSLGDRNQPQHF
TRBJ1-2	TRBV5-4	CASSLKREFGGYTF
TRBJ1-1	TRBV27	CASSYRTEKNTEAFF
TRBJ1-2	TRBV30	CAWSAGQGGYGYTF
TRBJ1-1	TRBV2	CASSDGTGRNTEAFF
TRBJ2-5	TRBV14	CASSRQLQETQYF
TRBJ1-3	TRBV10-2	CASGDRWSSGNTIYF
TRBJ1-5	TRBV3-1/TRBV3-2	CASSQLTPGTGGQPQHF
TRBJ1-3	TRBV18	CASSSGYGNTIYF
TRBJ1-2	TRBV5-1	CASSPGTGVGYTF
TRBJ2-2	TRBV10-3	CAIRKGQNTGELFF
TRBJ1-4	TRBV5-6	CASSATHRESTNEKLFF
TRBJ2-1	TRBV7-2	CASSLAGLATYNEQFF
TRBJ2-2	TRBV5-4	CASSPAGGQAGELFF
TRBJ1-1	TRBV2	CATTRNPVTEAFF
TRBJ1-5	TRBV7-9	CASSWGQGNGNQPQHF
TRBJ2-7	TRBV10-3	CAIGGQGKDEQYF
TRBJ2-6	TRBV27	CASKRQGSGANVLTF
TRBJ2-3	TRBV7-6	CASSFTGGNRGDTQYF
TRBJ1-2	TRBV2	CASGGQSLTNYGYTF
TRBJ1-1	TRBV7-8	CASSPTTGAGNTEAFF
TRBJ1-2	TRBV29-1	CSIRTGGSAGGYTF
TRBJ2-7	TRBV7-9	CASSSSQALEQYF
TRBJ1-2	TRBV6-5	CASSPGQASYGYTF
TRBJ1-5	TRBV5-1	CASSPRPRDRVYQPQHF
TRBJ1-2	TRBV2	CASSRTPNYGYTF
TRBJ1-2	TRBV18	CASSSPGQGYYGYTF